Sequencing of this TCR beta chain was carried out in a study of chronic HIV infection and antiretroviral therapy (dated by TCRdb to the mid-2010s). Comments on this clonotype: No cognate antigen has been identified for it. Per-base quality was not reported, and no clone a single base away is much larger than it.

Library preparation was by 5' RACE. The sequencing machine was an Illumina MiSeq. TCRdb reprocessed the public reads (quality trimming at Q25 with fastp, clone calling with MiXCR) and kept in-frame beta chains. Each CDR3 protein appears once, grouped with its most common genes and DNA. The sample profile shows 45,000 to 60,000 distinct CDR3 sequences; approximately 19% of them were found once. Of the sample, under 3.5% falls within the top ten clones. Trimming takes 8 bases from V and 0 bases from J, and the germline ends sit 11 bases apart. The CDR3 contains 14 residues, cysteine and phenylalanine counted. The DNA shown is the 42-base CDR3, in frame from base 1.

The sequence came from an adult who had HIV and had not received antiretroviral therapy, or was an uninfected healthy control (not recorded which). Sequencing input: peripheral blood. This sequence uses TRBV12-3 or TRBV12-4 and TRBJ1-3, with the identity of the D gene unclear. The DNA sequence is TGTGCCAGCCTGGGTCAAAGCTCTGGAAACACCATATATTTT. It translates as CASLGQSSGNTIYF.